These T cell receptor beta chains were read from a single sample in a study of control samples from healthy donors and cancer patients. Some clones are missing from TCRdb's copy, which holds only in-frame ones; the method was immunoSEQ multiplex PCR. The profile shows roughly 220,000 clones, roughly 94% of them singletons. Sequencing was performed on blood. These receptor sequences come from a middle-aged man in good health. Both conserved end residues are trimmed from each CDR3. Some rows have no size entry. The others give once, few or many, or a class for an expanded clone.

cdr3_aa | v_call | clone_size | j_call
ASSYSETHTQY | TRBV6-6 | NA | TRBJ2-3
ASRPFGDQPQH | TRBV28 | NA | TRBJ1-5
ASNDGYGELF | TRBV6-5 | once | TRBJ2-2
ASSQGGWLNYGYT | TRBV3-1/TRBV3-2 | NA | TRBJ1-2
ASSLAVSSEQY | TRBV5-4 | NA | TRBJ2-7
ASSPGQTDGGELF | TRBV5-1 | NA | TRBJ2-2
ASSQGYEQY | TRBV3-1/TRBV3-2 | NA | TRBJ2-7
ASSHTTGTGYT | TRBV5-1 | NA | TRBJ1-2
ASSQGSPRGNTEAF | TRBV3-1/TRBV3-2 | NA | TRBJ1-1
ASSWGQPHEQY | TRBV5-6 | NA | TRBJ2-7
ATSWPHQPQH | TRBV15 | NA | TRBJ1-5
ASRASTDTQY | TRBV6-5 | NA | TRBJ2-3
ASKRAGTGELF | TRBV6-5 | NA | TRBJ2-2
ASSYSYRSEAF | TRBV6-5 | NA | TRBJ1-1
ASSQDYKGNQPQH | TRBV3-1/TRBV3-2 | NA | TRBJ1-5
ATSRAVGAYTDTQY | TRBV15 | NA | TRBJ2-3
ASSVAQRGASQETQY | TRBV9 | once | TRBJ2-5
ASGQSAFSGANVLT | TRBV7-9 | NA | TRBJ2-6
ASSETGAEPPLH | TRBV9 | NA | TRBJ1-6
ASSSQGTNTEAF | TRBV5-1 | NA | TRBJ1-1